The clone carrying this T cell receptor (beta chain) came up once. This CDR3 has 16 residues. J gave up 0 bases and V 5 bases, and 8 bases lay outside the gene matches. Germline-derived CDR1 and CDR2 are SGHTA and FQGNSA. PCR was performed using 60 Vbeta and 13 Jbeta primers. The protocol was immunoSEQ multiplex PCR, while the TCRdb copy is restricted to in-frame clones and leaves out a portion. This table holds roughly 69,000 clones, roughly 76% found once. These data belong to a study of cytomegalovirus exposure and HLA in healthy donors. The TCR originated in a man in his late teens or twenties in good health and CMV-seronegative. Sequencing input: PBMCs. This chain connects TRBV7-2 to TRBJ2-7; 9 bases align to TRBD2. In nucleotides, the CDR3 is TGTGCCAGCAGCAAAGGGGTAGCGGGGGTCTCCTACGAGCAGTACTTC. This encodes CASSKGVAGVSYEQYF.